This T cell receptor beta chain was captured in a study of blood T cells in healthy people across ages. On the study more broadly: Template switching retrieved approximately one barcoded beta molecule for each two T cells.

Samples had at least 6.5 million PBMCs isolated from them. Germline CDR1 and CDR2: SGHRS and YFSETQ. The CDR3 covers 17 residues. V dropped 1 base and J dropped 7; count of bases not matched to a gene: 9. This clonotype was detected many times. Its target is unknown. For the second PCR, which ran for about 7 to 11 cycles, a sample-barcoded 5' primer and a J-beta primer mix were used. TCRdb reprocessed the 5' RACE reads with MiXCR, giving one entry per CDR3 protein. The profile shows 650,000 to 700,000 distinct CDR3 sequences, 32% of them singletons. Study-wide results and caveats: A roughly linear fall in TCR beta diversity per million T cells was seen with increasing age.

Sequences were obtained from blood. The clonotype was recovered from a woman at least 80 years old in good health. The gene calls are TRBV5-1 and TRBJ2-1; 12 bases are shared with TRBD2. The DNA for the CDR3 is TGCGCCAGCAGCTTGAGCTATTGGACTAGCGGGGAAAATGAGCAGTTCTTC. Its translation: CASSLSYWTSGENEQFF.